This TCR beta chain was found in a study of shared clonotypes between healthy human individuals. The study's findings and limits: A reduction in generation probabilities was seen for non-shared clonotypes relative to those shared by all four donors.

The CDR3 totals 19 residues. The trim removed 3 bases at V and 0 bases at J, leaving 15 bases unmatched. Germline values: CDR1 SGHRS, CDR2 YFSETQ. Replicate PCRs for sorted subsets used 200 ng DNA; this equaled 25,000 to 30,000 T cell genomes. Sequencing was performed with immunoSEQ multiplex PCR; in TCRdb, only in-frame clones are kept and a portion is missing. The sample lists a few million clones, around nine tenths occurring once. Donors were Caucasian adults residing in Nashville, Tennessee, USA. Of note for this clone: The antigen remains undetermined.

This chain connects TRBV5-1 to TRBJ2-7; TRBD2 matches at 10 bases. This sequence was found in a man aged 18 to 30 in good health. Source material: naive CD4+ T cells sorted from blood. Documented subset: CD45RA+ positively selected. For the CDR3, the DNA is TGCGCCAGCAGCTACCTTGGGGTAGCGGGAGGTCTCGGCTCCTACGAGCAGTACTTC. Amino acid sequence: CASSYLGVAGGLGSYEQYF.